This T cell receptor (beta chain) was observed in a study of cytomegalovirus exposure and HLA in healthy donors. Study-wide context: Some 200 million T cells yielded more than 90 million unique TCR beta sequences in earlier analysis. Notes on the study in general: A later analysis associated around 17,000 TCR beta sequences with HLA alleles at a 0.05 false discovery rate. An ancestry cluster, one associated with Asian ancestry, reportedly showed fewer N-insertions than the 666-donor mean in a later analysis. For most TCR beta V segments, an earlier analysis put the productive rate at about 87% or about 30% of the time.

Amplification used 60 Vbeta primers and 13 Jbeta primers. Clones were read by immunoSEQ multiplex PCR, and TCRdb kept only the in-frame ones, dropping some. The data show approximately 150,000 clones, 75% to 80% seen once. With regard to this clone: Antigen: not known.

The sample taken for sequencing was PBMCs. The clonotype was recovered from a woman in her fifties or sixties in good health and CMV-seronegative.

The CDR3 reads CASSAGSTQGQYF. CDR3 DNA: TGTGCCAGCAGTGCCGGGTCTACCCAGGGGCAGTACTTC. The V gene is TRBV2, the J gene TRBJ2-7, with D possibly matching TRBD1 (5 bases). In germline, CDR1 is SNHLY, CDR2 FYNNEI. The V end was cut by 4 bases, the J end by 9 bases, with 16 bases between. The CDR3 contains 13 residues.